These 11 T cell receptor beta chains came from one sample sequenced in a study of early T cells in non-severe SARS-CoV-2 infection. One entry per CDR3 protein results from TCRdb running MiXCR on the 5' RACE reads. The repertoire includes tens of thousands of distinct CDR3 sequences, roughly a tenth of them detected once, and over 1.5% sits in the top ten. Input material: whole blood. These receptor sequences come from an adult who was a healthcare worker with PCR-confirmed SARS-CoV-2 infection or an uninfected control (not recorded which).

V and J are TRBV29-1 and TRBJ1-2; D not certain. This CDR3 spans 13 amino acids. V lost 7 bases and J 2 bases, leaving 14 bases between the germline ends. The germline V gene encodes CDR1 SQVTM and CDR2 ANQGSEA. In DNA form, the CDR3 reads TGCAGCGCGAGTCTTTCCTACAACTATGGCTACACCTTC. Protein: CSASLSYNYGYTF.

Notes on this clonotype: This may stem from a read error, because a much larger clone lies one nucleotide away. The chain combines TRBV11-2 with TRBJ1-1, with a weak D call TRBD1 (6 bases). The CDR3 runs to 16 residues. Germline values: CDR1 SGHAT, CDR2 FQNNGV. The CDR3 spells CAGSLVAGAVNTEAFF. The CDR3 region has the DNA TGTGCCGGCAGCTTAGTGGCGGGGGCCGTGAACACTGAAGCTTTCTTT.

This clonotype has ten or more counts. J is TRBJ2-3 and V is TRBV7-9; D is perhaps TRBD2 (5 bases). Germline CDR1 is SEHNR and CDR2 is FQNEAQ (reference sequence). The CDR3 is 15 residues long. The V end was cut by 5 bases, the J end by 3 bases, with 15 bases between. The CDR3 loop reads CASSPATGSTDTQYF. Here the CDR3 DNA reads TGTGCCAGCAGCCCTGCCACTGGGAGTACAGATACGCAGTATTTT. Using reference TRBV7-9 and TRBJ2-3 for the parts outside the CDR3, the full variable domain is DTGVSQNPRHKITKRGQNVTFRCDPISEHNRLYWYRQTLGQGPEFLTYFQNEAQLEKSRLLSDRFSAERPKGSFSTLEIQRTEQGDSAMYLCASSPATGSTDTQYFGPGTRLTVL.

This clonotype was counted many times. The chain couples TRBV29-1 to TRBJ1-1; D not certain. CDR1 is SQVTM, CDR2 ANQGSEA, per germline. This CDR3 is 14 amino acids long. The V gene lost 6 bases and the J gene lost 1 base, with 15 bases spanning the gap. CDR3 in amino acids: CSVVPWEQNTEAFF. CDR3 bases: TGCAGCGTCGTTCCCTGGGAGCAGAACACTGAAGCTTTCTTT. Filled out from reference TRBV29-1 and TRBJ1-1, the complete variable domain reads SAVISQKPSRDICQRGTSLTIQCQVDSQVTMMFWYRQQPGQSLTLIATANQGSEATYESGFVIDKFPISRPNLTFSTLTVSNMSPEDSSIYLCSVVPWEQNTEAFFGQGTRLTVV.

J is TRBJ2-7 and V is TRBV27; 13 bases are a match to TRBD2. V lost 7 bases to trimming and J lost 3 bases; unmatched junction nucleotides: 3. The germline V gene encodes CDR1 MNHEY and CDR2 SMNVEV (reference sequence). The CDR3 runs 14 residues. The CDR3, as DNA: TGTGCCAGCATCCGACTAGCGGGGGGCTACGAGCAGTACTTC. Residues: CASIRLAGGYEQYF.

This clonotype appeared many times. The V gene is TRBV7-2, the J gene TRBJ1-2, with no clear D. V was shortened by 10 bases and J by 4 bases, with 16 bases between the two germline ends. The germline V gene encodes CDR1 SGHTA and CDR2 FQGNSA. The CDR3 is 13 amino acids. The DNA for the CDR3 is TGTGCCACCCTGATCGGCAGACTCTATGGCTACACCTTC. Encoded protein: CATLIGRLYGYTF.

This clonotype was counted many times. The chain couples TRBV4-3 to TRBJ1-3; possible D gene TRBD1, 6 bases. Trimming shortened V by 3 bases and J by 0 bases, and 15 bases separated the two germline ends. This CDR3 has 17 residues. Germline V gene sequence: CDR1 LGHNA, CDR2 YSLEER. CDR3: CASSQTQGTLSGNTIYF. In DNA, the CDR3 is TGCGCCAGCAGCCAGACCCAGGGGACCCTCTCTGGAAACACCATATATTTT.

This clonotype showed up many times. The chain couples TRBV14 to TRBJ2-2; D gene uncertain. This CDR3 region has 16 residues. With 2 bases removed from V and 1 base from J, the gap between germline ends came to 11 bases. The V gene's germline CDR1 is SGHDN and CDR2 FVKESK. CDR3 sequence (DNA): TGTGCCAGCAGCCAACTGGCGACCCAGAACACCGGGGAGCTGTTTTTT. This encodes CASSQLATQNTGELFF.

In this sample, this clonotype turned up many times. The chain carries TRBV19 and TRBJ2-7; D tentatively fits TRBD1 or TRBD2 (6 bases each). The V end was cut by 7 bases, the J end by 0 bases, with 16 bases between. The CDR3 spans 15 residues. In germline, CDR1 is LNHDA, CDR2 SQIVND (reference sequence). CDR3 DNA sequence: TGTGCCAGTAAGGTTGCACAGGGACTCTCCTACGAGCAGTACTTC. Translated, it gives CASKVAQGLSYEQYF.

V is TRBV11-2 and J is TRBJ2-1; TRBD1 matches at 7 bases. After removal of 5 bases from V and 6 bases from J, the junction contained 13 bases not matched to a gene. Germline V gene sequence: CDR1 SGHAT, CDR2 FQNNGV. The CDR3 is made up of 16 amino acids. CDR3 loop: CASSRLPGTEINEQFF. In nucleotides, the CDR3 is TGTGCCAGCAGCCGTCTCCCCGGGACAGAAATCAATGAGCAGTTCTTC.

The chain uses TRBV19 and TRBJ2-4, with TRBD1 matching 7 bases. V gave up 5 bases and J gave up 2 bases; unmatched junction bases: 3. There are 14 residues in the CDR3. Per the germline V gene, CDR1 is LNHDA and CDR2 is SQIVND (reference sequence). CDR3 bases: TGTGCCAGTAGTCCGACAGGGTCCAAAAACATTCAGTACTTC. The encoded protein is CASSPTGSKNIQYF.